Listed here are 7 T cell receptor beta chains from one sample, sequenced in a study of T cells after posttransplantation cyclophosphamide. The repertoire was sequenced with immunoSEQ multiplex PCR; TCRdb's copy has only in-frame clones and lacks some. Of more than 5,500 clones listed, about 98% are singletons. Sequenced: memory CD4+ T cells sorted from PBMCs. Receptors originate from a man aged 35 to 55 in good health, CMV-negative, and a related stem cell transplant donor.

This sequence joins TRBV19 and TRBJ2-5, with TRBD2 identical over 8 bases. Trimming took 2 bases from V and 5 from J; bases not matched to a gene: 7. The CDR3 runs to 15 residues. The germline V gene has CDR1 LNHDA and CDR2 SQIVND (reference sequence). The CDR3 bases are TGTGCCAGTAGTATAACGGGAGGGCCTCAGGAGACCCAGTACTTC. Translating gives CASSITGGPQETQYF. Complete variable domain (other parts from reference TRBV19 and TRBJ2-5): DGGITQSPKYLFRKEGQNVTLSCEQNLNHDAMYWYRQDPGQGLRLIYYSQIVNDFQKGDIAEGYSVSREKKESFPLTVTSAQKNPTAFYLCASSITGGPQETQYFGPGTRLLVL.

This chain links TRBV4-1 with TRBJ1-4, with D tentatively TRBD1 (5 bases). In germline, CDR1 is MGHRA, CDR2 YSYEKL. Trimming took 3 bases from V and 3 from J, leaving 11 bases between them. The length of the CDR3 is 15 residues. CDR3 amino acids: CASSHPGQANEKLFF. The DNA of the CDR3 is TGCGCCAGCAGCCATCCAGGGCAGGCTAATGAAAAACTGTTTTTT.

The chain is built from TRBV4-3 and TRBJ2-1; the match to TRBD2 covers 12 bases. The germline V gene encodes CDR1 LGHNA and CDR2 YSLEER. V shed 3 bases, J shed 8 bases, and the junction held 8 bases outside the gene matches. The CDR3 has 16 amino acids. CDR3 in amino acids: CASSHLPGLAGYEQFF. CDR3 coding DNA: TGCGCCAGCAGCCACCTGCCCGGACTAGCGGGATATGAGCAGTTCTTC.

The CDR3 loop reads CASSFSRTLSNQPQHF. The CDR3 DNA sequence: TGTGCCAGCAGTTTCTCTCGGACTCTTAGCAATCAGCCCCAGCATTTT. V usage is TRBV27 and J usage is TRBJ1-5; D not certain. Germline CDR1 MNHEY, CDR2 SMNVEV (reference sequence). This CDR3 spans 16 amino acids. Trimming took 3 bases from V and 0 from J, leaving 12 bases between them.

This clone was recorded only once. This chain joins TRBV11-2 and TRBJ2-7, with a weak D call TRBD1 (5 bases). This CDR3 has 15 amino acids. CDR1 is SGHAT and CDR2 is FQNNGV in the germline V gene. The V end lost 1 base, the J end lost 7 bases, and 17 bases lay between the germline ends. Here the CDR3 reads CASSLGRQLVREQYF. CDR3 bases: TGTGCCAGCAGCTTAGGGAGACAGCTCGTGCGGGAGCAGTACTTC.

This rearrangement joins TRBV7-8 to TRBJ2-5, with 7 bases fitting TRBD1. Germline V gene sequence: CDR1 SGHVS, CDR2 FQNEAQ. The CDR3 covers 13 residues. The V segment lost 5 bases and the J segment 5 bases; nucleotides outside the gene matches: 5. CDR3 in amino acids: CASSQQQGETQYF. The CDR3 region has the DNA TGTGCCAGCAGCCAACAACAGGGGGAGACCCAGTACTTC.

The chain combines TRBV5-1 with TRBJ2-5; 8 nucleotides line up with TRBD1. CDR1 and CDR2 (germline): SGHRS, YFSETQ. This CDR3 has 14 amino acids. V gave up 2 bases and J gave up 7 bases; unmatched junction bases: 7. CDR3 residues: CASSLGQGPVTQYF. The CDR3 nucleotides are TGCGCCAGCAGCTTAGGACAGGGACCAGTGACCCAGTACTTC.